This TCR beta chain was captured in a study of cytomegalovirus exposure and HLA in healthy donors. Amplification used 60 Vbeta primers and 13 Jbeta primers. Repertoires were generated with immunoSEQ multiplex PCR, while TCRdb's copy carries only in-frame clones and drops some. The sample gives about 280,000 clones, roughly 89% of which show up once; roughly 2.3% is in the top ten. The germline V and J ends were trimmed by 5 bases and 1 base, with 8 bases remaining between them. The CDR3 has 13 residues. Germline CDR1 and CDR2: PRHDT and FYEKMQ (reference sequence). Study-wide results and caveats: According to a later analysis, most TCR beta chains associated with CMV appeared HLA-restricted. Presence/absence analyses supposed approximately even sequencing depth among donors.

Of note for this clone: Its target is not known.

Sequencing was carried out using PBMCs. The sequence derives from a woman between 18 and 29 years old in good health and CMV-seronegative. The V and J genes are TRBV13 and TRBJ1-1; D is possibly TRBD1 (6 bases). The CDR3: CASSKDRNTEAFF. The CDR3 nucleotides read TGTGCCAGCAGCAAGGACAGGAACACTGAAGCTTTCTTT.